Each of the 25 T cell receptor beta chains below was sequenced from the same sample in a study of cytomegalovirus exposure and HLA in healthy donors. PCR employed 60 Vbeta and 13 Jbeta primers. Some clones are missing from TCRdb's copy, which holds only in-frame ones; the method was immunoSEQ multiplex PCR. The sample has some 110,000 clones, approximately 69% seen once. The sequenced material came from PBMCs. The receptor source for this set is a woman between 45 and 65 years old in good health and CMV-seropositive.

This clone was counted a few times. J is TRBJ1-2 and V is TRBV5-5; D might be TRBD1 (5 bases). V was pared by 0 bases and J by 4 bases, with 10 bases between. CDR3 size: 14 residues. The germline CDR1 and CDR2 sequences are SGHKS and YYEKEE (reference sequence). In nucleotides, the CDR3 is TGTGCCAGCAGCTTGGAACAGGTGGCCTATGGCTACACCTTC. This gives the protein CASSLEQVAYGYTF.

V usage is TRBV6-5 and J usage is TRBJ1-5; TRBD1 agrees at 10 bases. This CDR3 spans 15 amino acids. Germline trimming cut 4 bases from V and 4 bases from J; bases unmatched to any gene: 4. Looked up from germline, CDR1 is MNHEY and CDR2 is SVGAGI. The CDR3 spells CASSFRQGANQPQHF. CDR3 nucleotide sequence: TGTGCCAGCAGTTTCCGACAGGGGGCGAATCAGCCCCAGCATTTT.

The chain carries TRBV29-1 and TRBJ1-1; D is possibly TRBD1 (5 bases). V lost 3 bases, J lost 7 bases, and 12 bases lay in between. The CDR3 runs to 12 residues. Germline V gives CDR1 SQVTM, CDR2 ANQGSEA. The CDR3 DNA is TGCAGCGTTGACTCTGTAGGGGTTGAAGCTTTCTTT. It yields the protein CSVDSVGVEAFF.

This chain links TRBV18 with TRBJ1-1; the match to TRBD1 covers 8 bases. CDR1 and CDR2 from the germline V gene are KGHSH and LQKENI. After removal of 6 bases from V and 5 bases from J, the junction contained 8 bases not matched to a gene. CDR3 length: 14 amino acids. The CDR3 DNA sequence: TGTGCCAGCTCCCTGGGATGGACAGGGACTGAAGCTTTCTTT. This encodes CASSLGWTGTEAFF.

The chain carries TRBV19 and TRBJ2-6; weak D call: TRBD1 (6 bases). Germline V lookup: CDR1 LNHDA, CDR2 SQIVND (reference sequence). The CDR3 spans 15 residues. Between the trimmed V and J ends, which lost 3 bases and 2 bases, there was a span of 8 bases. This CDR3 is CASSISGAGANVLTF. DNA of the CDR3: TGTGCCAGTAGTATCTCAGGGGCTGGGGCCAACGTCCTGACTTTC. The full variable domain, completed using reference TRBV19 and TRBJ2-6, is DGGITQSPKYLFRKEGQNVTLSCEQNLNHDAMYWYRQDPGQGLRLIYYSQIVNDFQKGDIAEGYSVSREKKESFPLTVTSAQKNPTAFYLCASSISGAGANVLTFGAGSRLTVL.

This clone was recorded a few times. The genes are TRBV5-4 and TRBJ1-6, with 10 bases identical to TRBD1. The CDR3 runs to 15 residues. With 4 bases clipped from V and 9 bases from J, the junction kept 7 bases outside the gene matches. Germline values: CDR1 SGHNT, CDR2 YYREEE (reference sequence). In DNA form, the CDR3 reads TGTGCCAGCAGCGCCGAGGGACAGGGGAGTTCACCCCTCCACTTT. This gives the protein CASSAEGQGSSPLHF. Using reference TRBV5-4 and TRBJ1-6 for the parts outside the CDR3, the full variable domain is ETGVTQSPTHLIKTRGQQVTLRCSSQSGHNTVSWYQQALGQGPQFIFQYYREEENGRGNFPPRFSGLQFPNYSSELNVNALELDDSALYLCASSAEGQGSSPLHFGNGTRLTVT.

V gene TRBV4-2 combines with J gene TRBJ1-3; D may be TRBD1 (6 bases). Trimming removed 0 bases at V and 4 bases at J, with 19 bases between. Germline assignment: CDR1 LGHNA and CDR2 YNFKEQ. CDR3 length: 18 amino acids. CDR3 loop: CASSQDLPTGLRGNTIYF. DNA of the CDR3: TGTGCCAGCAGCCAAGACTTGCCCACAGGGTTGAGAGGAAACACCATATATTTT.

In its sample, this clone was seen once. This CDR3 is CASTGTSGGVTGELFF. CDR3 nucleotide sequence: TGTGCCAGTACCGGGACTAGCGGGGGAGTCACCGGGGAGCTGTTTTTT. This sequence joins TRBV19 and TRBJ2-2; 14 nucleotides match TRBD2. This CDR3 has 16 residues. J was trimmed by 4 bases and V by 7 bases; bases with no gene match: 5. Germline values: CDR1 LNHDA, CDR2 SQIVND (reference sequence).

The rearrangement links TRBV5-6 to TRBJ1-1; weak D call: TRBD1 (5 bases). V gave up 0 bases and J gave up 3 bases, with 9 bases separating them. Germline V gives CDR1 SGHDT, CDR2 YYEEEE. The CDR3 runs to 14 residues. The CDR3 is CASSLGQGYTEAFF. In DNA form, the CDR3 reads TGTGCCAGCAGCTTGGGGCAGGGCTACACTGAAGCTTTCTTT. Combining the CDR3 with reference TRBV5-6 and TRBJ1-1 gives the whole variable domain DAGVTQSPTHLIKTRGQQVTLRCSPKSGHDTVSWYQQALGQGPQFIFQYYEEEERQRGNFPDRFSGHQFPNYSSELNVNALLLGDSALYLCASSLGQGYTEAFFGQGTRLTVV.

V gene TRBV4-1 combines with J gene TRBJ2-7, with TRBD1 identical over 8 bases. Trimming took 3 bases from V and 2 from J; bases not matched to a gene: 6. This CDR3 comprises 15 residues. Per the germline V gene, CDR1 is MGHRA and CDR2 is YSYEKL. In nucleotides, the CDR3 is TGCGCCAGCAGCCAGGAGACAGGGGTTACCTACGAGCAGTACTTC. As protein: CASSQETGVTYEQYF.

The chain links TRBV7-2 to TRBJ1-1; no clear D gene. V dropped 2 bases and J dropped 4 bases, with 8 bases sitting between them. The V gene's germline CDR1 is SGHTA and CDR2 FQGNSA. The CDR3 runs to 13 residues. The CDR3: CASSLRESTEAFF. The CDR3 DNA reads TGTGCCAGCAGCTTAAGGGAGAGCACTGAAGCTTTCTTT.

The rearrangement links TRBV28 to TRBJ2-7; 10 nucleotides line up with TRBD2. This CDR3 contains 18 residues. Germline CDR1 and CDR2: MDHEN and SYDVKM. V shed 6 bases and J 1 base; nucleotides not matched to a gene: 15. Here the CDR3 DNA reads TGTGCCAGCAGCTTGAGGGGATTGGGACTAGCGAGTTCCTACGAGCAGTACTTC. Amino acids: CASSLRGLGLASSYEQYF.

This chain uses TRBV7-2 with TRBJ2-1; 11 bases line up with TRBD2. Per germline, CDR1 SGHTA and CDR2 FQGNSA. The CDR3 covers 15 residues. V lost 5 bases to trimming and J lost 6 bases; unmatched junction nucleotides: 6. The CDR3 spells CASSPNSGRVNEQFF. In DNA form, the CDR3 reads TGTGCCAGCAGCCCTAATAGCGGGAGGGTCAATGAGCAGTTCTTC.

The V gene is TRBV4-3, the J gene TRBJ2-1; 9 bases fit TRBD2. V lost 0 bases to trimming and J lost 1 base; unmatched junction nucleotides: 13. Germline assignment: CDR1 LGHNA and CDR2 YSLEER. This CDR3 is 20 amino acids long. The CDR3 bases are TGCGCCAGCAGCCAAGACGTTTCTTCGGCGGGAGGGGGTTCCTACAATGAGCAGTTCTTC. Its protein product is CASSQDVSSAGGGSYNEQFF.

V is TRBV7-3 and J is TRBJ2-5; 8 positions agree with TRBD2. The CDR3 contains 14 residues. The germline V gene encodes CDR1 SGHTA and CDR2 FQGTGA. The trim removed 5 bases at V and 5 bases at J, leaving 7 bases unmatched. Written as DNA, the CDR3 is TGTGCCAGCAGCCCAGGGACTAGTCATGAGACCCAGTACTTC. Translated, it gives CASSPGTSHETQYF.

V usage is TRBV10-1 and J usage is TRBJ1-1, with a possible D match to TRBD1 (6 bases). The length of the CDR3 is 13 residues. Germline CDR1 WNHNN, CDR2 SYGVQD (reference sequence). V lost 0 bases and J 5 bases, leaving 7 bases between the germline ends. The DNA for the CDR3 is TGCGCCAGCAGTGAGTCTCAGGGGACTGAAGCTTTCTTT. Its translation: CASSESQGTEAFF.

The chain joins TRBV7-2 to TRBJ1-2, with TRBD1 as a possible D gene (5 bases). This CDR3 comprises 14 residues. Germline V lookup: CDR1 SGHTA, CDR2 FQGNSA. V lost 0 bases to trimming and J lost 5 bases, with 10 bases between them. CDR3 in DNA: TGTGCCAGCAGCTTAGCGCGGTCAGGGTATGGCTACACCTTC. Residues: CASSLARSGYGYTF.

CDR3 nucleotide sequence: TGTGCCAGCAGCTTCGGGTTTAGTGCCGGTGAAAAAGAGCAGTACTTC. It specifies CASSFGFSAGEKEQYF. This chain uses TRBV7-2 with TRBJ2-7; D not certain. V lost 3 bases and J lost 7, with 22 bases in between. Germline V lookup: CDR1 SGHTA, CDR2 FQGNSA. CDR3 length: 16 amino acids.

The genes are TRBV30 and TRBJ1-4; TRBD1 agrees at 8 bases. V shed 7 bases, J shed 7 bases, and the junction held 5 bases outside the gene matches. Germline V CDR1 and CDR2: GTSNPN, SVGIG (reference sequence). This CDR3 is built from 12 residues. DNA for the CDR3: TGTGCCTTCGGCGGGACAGGTGAAAAACTGTTTTTT. Protein: CAFGGTGEKLFF.

The chain combines TRBV6-5 with TRBJ2-5; TRBD2 is a possible D gene (6 bases). V lost 6 bases and J lost 2, with 10 bases in between. This CDR3 has 13 amino acids. Germline CDR1 MNHEY, CDR2 SVGAGI. This CDR3 reads CASRGSGQETQYF. The CDR3 DNA reads as TGTGCCAGCAGAGGTAGCGGACAAGAGACCCAGTACTTC.

The chain is built from TRBV2 and TRBJ1-2, with 10 nucleotides matching TRBD1. V lost 7 bases, J lost 4 bases, and 6 bases stayed unmatched. The CDR3 spans 14 residues. Germline V gene lookup returns CDR1 SNHLY and CDR2 FYNNEI. The CDR3, as DNA: TGTGCCAGCACCGGGACAGGGGCCTTCTATGGCTACACCTTC. It yields the protein CASTGTGAFYGYTF.

The genes are TRBV4-1 and TRBJ1-1; maybe TRBD1 (6 bases). The CDR3 runs 13 residues. V lost 4 bases and J lost 3, with 9 bases in between. From germline, CDR1 is MGHRA and CDR2 YSYEKL. CDR3 protein: CASSLTGYTEAFF. CDR3 DNA: TGCGCCAGCAGCCTAACAGGGTACACTGAAGCTTTCTTT.

This chain joins TRBV30 and TRBJ1-1, with TRBD1 matching over 9 bases. The CDR3 is 15 residues long. Germline V gives CDR1 GTSNPN, CDR2 SVGIG (reference sequence). Losses at the gene ends were 3 bases for V and 6 bases for J; bases not matched to a gene: 11. CDR3 nucleotide sequence: TGTGCCTGGAGCTCAAAGGGACAGGGCTCCGCTGAAGCTTTCTTT. This sequence encodes CAWSSKGQGSAEAFF.

The chain carries TRBV5-1 and TRBJ2-3, with 12 bases that match TRBD2. V lost 7 bases to trimming and J lost 3 bases; unmatched junction nucleotides: 9. Germline-derived CDR1 and CDR2 are SGHRS and YFSETQ. This CDR3 spans 16 amino acids. The CDR3 protein is CASQGLAGMGTDTQYF. CDR3 DNA: TGCGCCAGCCAAGGACTAGCGGGGATGGGGACAGATACGCAGTATTTT.

V gene TRBV21-1 combines with J gene TRBJ2-7; the DNA was not used to check the table's D call, TRBD1. TRBV21-1 is tagged as a pseudogene. This CDR3 region has 17 residues. The CDR3 DNA reads TGTGCCAGCAGCAAAGTAACAGCCATTGAGAGCTCCTACGAGCAGTACTTC. As protein: CASSKVTAIESSYEQYF.